These 31 T cell receptor beta chains were sequenced from one sample in a study of cytomegalovirus exposure and HLA in healthy donors. The PCR employed 60 Vbeta primers together with 13 Jbeta primers. Method: immunoSEQ multiplex PCR; TCRdb's copy keeps in-frame clones and lacks some. The sample lists under 75,000 clones; 65% to 80% were seen once. Source material: PBMCs. The receptors stem from a man in his forties in good health and CMV-seropositive.

The chain links TRBV27 to TRBJ2-7; TRBD2 matches 9 bases. Germline-derived CDR1 and CDR2 are MNHEY and SMNVEV (reference sequence). The CDR3 sequence is 15 residues long. The V and J ends lost 2 bases and 6 bases, in that order; junction bases with no gene match: 8. In nucleotides, the CDR3 is TGTGCCAGCAGTTTAACTGGACTAGCGTCCGCCGAGCAGTACTTC. This codes for CASSLTGLASAEQYF.

The chain couples TRBV5-6 to TRBJ2-5; possibly TRBD2 for D (5 bases). The V end was cut by 4 bases, the J end by 0 bases, with 10 bases between. This CDR3 contains 14 residues. CDR1 and CDR2 from the germline V gene are SGHDT and YYEEEE. In nucleotides, the CDR3 is TGTGCCAGCAGCCTGGACGGGAACCAAGAGACCCAGTACTTC. This sequence encodes CASSLDGNQETQYF.

This chain uses TRBV9 with TRBJ2-2; 16 bases map to TRBD2. The trim removed 7 bases at V and 5 bases at J, leaving 5 bases unmatched. The CDR3 length is 16 residues. Germline V gives CDR1 SGDLS, CDR2 YYNGEE. CDR3 sequence: CASCRGLAGGTGELFF. The CDR3 DNA reads TGTGCCAGCTGTCGGGGACTAGCGGGGGGGACCGGGGAGCTGTTTTTT.

This sequence joins TRBV6-4 and TRBJ1-1; maybe TRBD1 (5 bases). This CDR3 comprises 12 residues. Looked up from germline, CDR1 is MRHNA and CDR2 is SNTAGT. Trimming shortened V by 3 bases and J by 10 bases, and 12 bases separated the two germline ends. The CDR3 spells CASSEGRGRAFF. CDR3 sequence (DNA): TGTGCCAGCAGTGAAGGAAGGGGAAGAGCTTTCTTT.

The genes are TRBV30 and TRBJ2-5; 12 nucleotides agree with TRBD2. CDR1 and CDR2 from the germline V gene are GTSNPN and SVGIG (reference sequence). With V trimmed by 0 bases and J by 5 bases, 7 bases remained unmatched. The CDR3 has 16 amino acids. CDR3 nucleotides: TGTGCCTGGAGTGTACTGACTAGCGGGGGTGGGGAGACCCAGTACTTC. This codes for CAWSVLTSGGGETQYF.

This clone was counted once. The V call is TRBV4-3, the J call TRBJ2-5; D unresolved. Trimming pared 1 base from V and 4 bases from J, leaving 13 bases between. Germline CDR1 and CDR2: LGHNA and YSLEER. The CDR3 extends over 15 amino acids. Written as DNA, the CDR3 is TGCGCCAGCAGCCAAGTAGGCGGTACTGCAGAGACCCAGTACTTC. Amino acids: CASSQVGGTAETQYF.

Of note for this clone: At one of its ends the junction is not consistent with the germline gene, which may arise from a read error. V usage is TRBV7-7 and J usage is TRBJ2-1, with 7 bases aligning to TRBD2. The length of the CDR3 is 13 residues. In germline, CDR1 is SSHAT, CDR2 FNYEAQ (reference sequence). The CDR3 protein is CASSFSSGNEQFF. For the CDR3, the DNA is TGTGCTAGCAGCTTTTCTAGCGGCAATGAGCAGTTCTTC.

The chain links TRBV7-9 to TRBJ2-1, with 10 bases aligning to TRBD2. After removal of 4 bases from V and 6 bases from J, the junction contained 9 bases not matched to a gene. CDR1 SEHNR and CDR2 FQNEAQ come from the germline V gene (reference sequence). The CDR3 contains 16 residues. The CDR3 DNA reads as TGTGCCAGCAGCTCAGAGCGGGGGGGAGTCGGCAATGAGCAGTTCTTC. It specifies CASSSERGGVGNEQFF.

This clone is a singleton in its sample. The CDR3 is CASSPGGGKTYNEQFF. DNA of the CDR3: TGTGCCAGCAGCCCTGGCGGCGGGAAGACATACAATGAGCAGTTCTTC. The chain combines TRBV11-2 with TRBJ2-1; the D gene is possibly TRBD2 (6 bases). Trimming stripped 5 bases from V and 4 bases from J, with 18 bases between. CDR3 length: 16 residues. Germline V gene data show CDR1 as SGHAT and CDR2 as FQNNGV.

This clone was seen just once. The CDR3 DNA follows: TGCAGCGTTTACAGAGCCGAAAAACTGTTTTTT. Its translation is CSVYRAEKLFF. This chain joins TRBV29-1 and TRBJ1-4; D uncertain. This CDR3 has 11 amino acids. Looked up from germline, CDR1 is SQVTM and CDR2 is ANQGSEA. V dropped 5 bases and J dropped 8 bases, with 9 bases sitting between them.

The CDR3 protein is CASSATVNTEAFF. Written as DNA, the CDR3 is TGTGCCAGCAGCGCGACAGTGAACACTGAAGCTTTCTTT. This chain joins TRBV9 and TRBJ1-1, with a possible D match to TRBD1 (5 bases). Trimming took 3 bases from V and 0 from J, leaving 6 bases between them. Per the germline V gene, CDR1 is SGDLS and CDR2 is YYNGEE. CDR3 length: 13 residues. Based on the CDR3 plus reference TRBV9 and TRBJ1-1, the full variable domain is DSGVTQTPKHLITATGQRVTLRCSPRSGDLSVYWYQQSLDQGLQFLIQYYNGEERAKGNILERFSAQQFPDLHSELNLSSLELGDSALYFCASSATVNTEAFFGQGTRLTVV.

The chain employs TRBV7-2 and TRBJ2-5; 7 bases are a match to TRBD1. The last part of the DNA fits TRBJ2-7 better; the J call may be wrong. The CDR3 has 14 residues. Germline CDR1 reads SGHTA; CDR2 reads FQGNSA. The CDR3 DNA sequence: TGTGCCAGCAGCCCAAGGGACAGCGTCTACGAGCAGTACTTC. Translation gives CASSPRDSVYEQYF.

The genes are TRBV9 and TRBJ2-3, with TRBD2 as a possible D gene (5 bases). The germline V gene has CDR1 SGDLS and CDR2 YYNGEE. V dropped 2 bases and J dropped 2 bases, with 6 bases sitting between them. This CDR3 region has 13 residues. For the CDR3, the DNA is TGTGCCAGCAGCGTCGGGGACACAGATACGCAGTATTTT. Amino acids: CASSVGDTDTQYF.

This clone was seen a handful of times. The chain uses TRBV11-3 and TRBJ2-4; possibly TRBD1 for D (5 bases). V was pared by 3 bases and J by 8 bases, with 11 bases between. The CDR3 runs 13 residues. In germline, CDR1 is SGHNT, CDR2 YENEEA. CDR3 sequence reads: CASSFSGKDIQYF. As DNA, the CDR3 is TGTGCCAGCAGCTTTTCAGGGAAGGACATTCAGTACTTC.

V and J are TRBV30 and TRBJ2-7; a possible D gene is TRBD1 (6 bases). The germline gives CDR1 GTSNPN, CDR2 SVGIG (reference sequence). V lost 5 bases and J lost 1, with 9 bases in between. The CDR3 spans 12 residues. Here the CDR3 reads CAWETGSYEQYF. In DNA form, the CDR3 reads TGTGCCTGGGAGACAGGTTCCTACGAGCAGTACTTC.

The chain has TRBV18 and TRBJ2-7, with a weak D call TRBD2 (5 bases). The CDR3 runs 14 residues. The germline V gene has CDR1 KGHSH and CDR2 LQKENI. V lost 3 bases and J 4 bases, leaving 13 bases between the germline ends. The CDR3 is CASSPSGFKYEQYF. DNA for the CDR3: TGTGCCAGCTCACCTTCGGGGTTCAAGTACGAGCAGTACTTC.

The chain recombines TRBV5-3 with TRBJ2-7, with 10 bases identical to TRBD2. TRBV5-3 is an open reading frame, and its role is uncertain. Trimming cost V 0 bases and J 6 bases; bases outside gene matches: 12. This CDR3 spans 17 amino acids. Written as DNA, the CDR3 is TGTGCCAGAAGCTTGGGGCTAGCGGGAGAGCCCGGAAGCGAGCAGTACTTC. Its translation: CARSLGLAGEPGSEQYF.

V gene TRBV7-6 combines with J gene TRBJ1-1, with a weak D call TRBD1 (6 bases). V lost 1 base, J lost 3 bases, and 18 bases lay in between. CDR1 and CDR2 from the germline V gene are SGHVS and FNYEAQ. The CDR3 has 17 amino acids. CDR3 in amino acids: CASSLVPYRASYTEAFF. The CDR3 region has the DNA TGTGCCAGCAGCTTAGTACCCTACAGGGCTTCTTACACTGAAGCTTTCTTT.

This chain uses TRBV6-5 with TRBJ1-1; 9 nucleotides agree with TRBD1. CDR1 and CDR2 from the germline V gene are MNHEY and SVGAGI. The V and J ends lost 6 bases and 8 bases, in that order; junction bases with no gene match: 7. The CDR3 is 13 residues long. The CDR3, as DNA: TGTGCCAGCAGACGGGGACAGGGCACCGAAGCTTTCTTT. This encodes CASRRGQGTEAFF.

The V and J genes are TRBV18 and TRBJ1-1; the D is unclear. The CDR3 totals 12 residues. Trimming removed 5 bases from V and 3 bases from J, with 7 bases in between. CDR1 and CDR2 from the germline V gene are KGHSH and LQKENI. The DNA for the CDR3 is TGTGCCAGCTCAAGACGGGACACTGAAGCTTTCTTT. Its protein product is CASSRRDTEAFF.

This clone appeared a single time. This sequence joins TRBV2 and TRBJ2-5, with D maybe TRBD2 (6 bases). Germline loops: CDR1 SNHLY, CDR2 FYNNEI. The V end lost 4 bases, the J end lost 5 bases, and 14 bases lay between the germline ends. CDR3 length equals 14 residues. The CDR3 protein is CASSAMGLMETQYF. CDR3 sequence (DNA): TGTGCCAGCAGTGCCATGGGACTTATGGAGACCCAGTACTTC.

V is TRBV4-1 and J is TRBJ2-1; possibly TRBD2 for D (7 bases). Trimming shortened V by 2 bases and J by 2 bases, and 16 bases separated the two germline ends. The germline V gene has CDR1 MGHRA and CDR2 YSYEKL. CDR3 length equals 17 residues. CDR3 in DNA: TGCGCCAGCAGCCAAAAGACGGCGGGGGCAACCTACAATGAGCAGTTCTTC. As protein: CASSQKTAGATYNEQFF.

The chain joins TRBV28 to TRBJ2-1, with a weak D call TRBD2 (6 bases). This CDR3 contains 11 residues. Germline CDR1 reads MDHEN; CDR2 reads SYDVKM. Trimming removed 5 bases from V and 9 bases from J, with 8 bases in between. The CDR3 nucleotides are TGTGCCAGCAGTCAGACTAGTGAGCAGTTCTTC. Its translation: CASSQTSEQFF.

This chain links TRBV6-6 with TRBJ2-5, with D perhaps matching TRBD2 (6 bases). V was trimmed by 5 bases and J by 3 bases, leaving 7 bases between them. CDR1 is MNHNY and CDR2 is SVGAGI in the germline V gene (reference sequence). The CDR3 sequence is 12 residues long. The CDR3 here is CASSRGKETQYF. The CDR3 DNA is TGTGCCAGCAGTCGGGGGAAAGAGACCCAGTACTTC.

The CDR3: CASSRAETQYF. CDR3 DNA sequence: TGTGCCAGCAGCCGAGCGGAGACCCAGTACTTC. The chain joins TRBV14 to TRBJ2-5; D is ambiguous. The germline V gene encodes CDR1 SGHDN and CDR2 FVKESK. The length of the CDR3 is 11 residues. The ends were cut back, 4 bases at V and 5 bases at J, with 5 bases in the middle.

CDR3 DNA: TGTGCCAGCAGCCGCGGGACAGGGGCATTCCATGAGCAGTTCTTC. Translation: CASSRGTGAFHEQFF. The chain is built from TRBV7-4 and TRBJ2-1, with 10 positions matching TRBD1. The CDR3 is 15 amino acids. With 5 bases clipped from V and 8 bases from J, the junction kept 9 bases outside the gene matches. Germline lookup yields CDR1 SGHVT and CDR2 SQSDAQ.

This clone showed up just a few times. The rearrangement uses TRBV5-1 and TRBJ2-1; D is possibly TRBD2 (6 bases). Trimming cost V 4 bases and J 4 bases, with 15 bases left between them. From germline, CDR1 is SGHRS and CDR2 YFSETQ. CDR3 size: 15 residues. The chain's CDR3 is CASSPGLSQYNEQFF. The CDR3 DNA is TGCGCCAGCAGCCCGGGACTGAGCCAGTACAATGAGCAGTTCTTC.

As concerns this clone: The sample carries other DNA sequences with the same CDR3. The gene calls are TRBV6-6 and TRBJ1-5; 11 bases agree with TRBD1. The J segment lost 10 bases and the V segment lost 5 bases, leaving 10 bases of the junction unmatched. The CDR3 is made up of 15 amino acids. Germline loops: CDR1 MNHNY, CDR2 SVGAGI (reference sequence). The CDR3 DNA sequence: TGTGCCAGCAGTGGACAGGGGGCGGAGGGGCAACCCCAGCATTTT. Its translation: CASSGQGAEGQPQHF.

This chain links TRBV7-3 with TRBJ2-6; D possibly corresponds to TRBD2 (6 bases). Trimming took 5 bases from V and 0 from J, leaving 17 bases between them. The CDR3 is 18 residues long. Germline V lookup: CDR1 SGHTA, CDR2 FQGTGA. The CDR3 protein is CASSRPAGPDSGANVLTF. As DNA, the CDR3 is TGTGCCAGCAGCCGTCCGGCGGGGCCCGACTCTGGGGCCAACGTCCTGACTTTC. Together with reference TRBV7-3 and TRBJ2-6, the CDR3 gives the full variable domain: GAGVSQTPSNKVTEKGKYVELRCDPISGHTALYWYRQSLGQGPEFLIYFQGTGAADDSGLPNDRFFAVRPEGSVSTLKIQRTERGDSAVYLCASSRPAGPDSGANVLTFGAGSRLTVL.

The chain joins TRBV10-3 to TRBJ2-2, with 7 bases lining up with TRBD2. Germline-derived CDR1 and CDR2 are ENHRY and SYGVKD. The CDR3 consists of 17 residues. J lost 4 bases, V lost 2 bases, and 10 bases had no gene match. The CDR3 spells CAISEILGGSSTGELFF. The CDR3 DNA reads as TGTGCCATCAGTGAGATTTTGGGCGGGAGCAGCACCGGGGAGCTGTTTTTT.

The rearrangement links TRBV15 to TRBJ2-5; a weak D match, TRBD1 (6 bases). Germline assignment: CDR1 LNHNV and CDR2 YYDKDF (reference sequence). The CDR3 has 14 amino acids. The V end lost 3 bases, the J end lost 3 bases, and 11 bases lay between the germline ends. CDR3 protein: CATSSYRDEETQYF. Written as DNA, the CDR3 is TGTGCCACCAGCAGTTACAGGGATGAAGAGACCCAGTACTTC.